Listed below are T cell receptor beta chains from one sample, sequenced in a study of cytomegalovirus exposure and HLA in healthy donors. Method: immunoSEQ multiplex PCR; TCRdb's copy keeps in-frame clones and lacks some. The sample shows 100,000 or so clones, roughly 70% of them seen only once. The sample was PBMCs. The receptors were sampled from a middle-aged man in good health and CMV-seropositive. The CDR3 runs from the conserved cysteine through the conserved F or W. A D gene is named only where the DNA matches it firmly. Clone size is stated in some rows and not others, as once, few, many or a class when expanded.

>TRBV5-8|NA|few|TRBJ2-7
CASSQRTTTYEQYF
TGTGCCAGCAGCCAGAGGACAACTACTTACGAGCAGTACTTC
>TRBV30|NA|NA|TRBJ1-6
CAWSGQGPYSPLHF
TGTGCCTGGAGTGGTCAGGGTCCGTATTCACCCCTCCACTTT
>TRBV7-9|NA|NA|TRBJ1-1
CASSAGSNWAFF
TGTGCCAGCAGCGCCGGGAGTAATTGGGCTTTCTTT
>TRBV9|NA|NA|TRBJ1-3
CASSGKQGNTIYF
TGTGCCAGCAGCGGAAAACAGGGAAACACCATATATTTT
>TRBV14|TRBD1|NA|TRBJ1-2
CASSQDPRGAYGYTF
TGTGCCAGCAGCCAAGACCCCAGGGGGGCCTATGGCTACACCTTC
>TRBV6-5|TRBD2|NA|TRBJ2-1
CASRWASGIYNEQFF
TGTGCCAGCAGATGGGCTAGCGGGATCTACAATGAGCAGTTCTTC
>TRBV6-5|TRBD2|NA|TRBJ2-1
CASSPGLAGGGEQFF
TGTGCCAGCAGTCCAGGACTAGCGGGAGGTGGGGAGCAGTTCTTC
>TRBV7-2|NA|medium-sized|TRBJ1-5
CASSSPDNSLGSNQPQHF
TGTGCCAGCAGCTCCCCGGACAATTCTCTCGGCAGCAATCAGCCCCAGCATTTT
>TRBV10-1|TRBD2|NA|TRBJ2-3
CASSENPPGTSGSATQYF
TGCGCCAGCAGTGAGAATCCCCCCGGGACTAGCGGGAGTGCTACGCAGTATTTT
>TRBV13|TRBD1|NA|TRBJ1-4
CASSRQGVENEKLFF
TGTGCCAGCAGCCGACAGGGAGTGGAGAATGAAAAACTGTTTTTT
>TRBV6-4|TRBD1|NA|TRBJ2-2
CASSDSGQGTTGELFF
TGTGCCAGCAGTGACTCTGGACAGGGGACCACCGGGGAGCTGTTTTTT
>TRBV28|NA|once|TRBJ2-7
CASMPDSTYEQYF
TGTGCCAGCATGCCGGACAGTACCTACGAGCAGTACTTC
>TRBV5-4|NA|NA|TRBJ1-1
CASSLAPQGFNTEAFF
TGTGCCAGCAGCTTGGCCCCCCAGGGGTTTAACACTGAAGCTTTCTTT
>TRBV4-2|TRBD2|NA|TRBJ2-1
CASSRMSRVAGGPNEQFF
TGTGCCAGCAGCCGGATGTCCCGAGTGGCGGGAGGTCCTAATGAGCAGTTCTTC
>TRBV13|TRBD1|NA|TRBJ2-3
CASSLTGDPDTQYF
TGTGCCAGCAGCTTGACAGGGGACCCAGATACGCAGTATTTT
>TRBV19|NA|few|TRBJ1-1
CASSGQWASSNTEAFF
TGTGCCAGTTCAGGACAGTGGGCTAGCTCGAACACTGAAGCTTTCTTT
>TRBV13|NA|NA|TRBJ2-7
CASSPRGEYEQYF
TGTGCCAGCAGCCCCAGGGGGGAATACGAGCAGTACTTC
>TRBV5-1|TRBD1|few|TRBJ1-1
CASSWTGGLTNTEAFF
TGCGCCAGCAGCTGGACAGGGGGTCTAACCAACACTGAAGCTTTCTTT
>TRBV18|TRBD1|NA|TRBJ1-1
CASSPPTGVKTEAFF
TGTGCCAGCTCACCACCAACAGGGGTTAAAACTGAAGCTTTCTTT
>TRBV6-5|NA|NA|TRBJ2-7
CASSPTGGFMSEQYF
TGTGCCAGCAGTCCAACGGGGGGCTTTATGAGCGAGCAGTACTTC
>TRBV7-6|TRBD2|NA|TRBJ2-2
CASSFSAGGGTGELFF
TGTGCCAGCAGCTTCAGTGCGGGAGGGGGCACCGGGGAGCTGTTTTTT
>TRBV5-4|NA|NA|TRBJ1-1
CASSRGTEAFF
TGTGCCAGCAGCCGGGGCACTGAAGCTTTCTTT
>TRBV28|TRBD2|few|TRBJ2-1
CASVAGGPYNEQFF
TGTGCCAGCGTAGCGGGAGGGCCTTACAATGAGCAGTTCTTC
>TRBV19|TRBD1|NA|TRBJ2-7
CASSMDRGHTTYEQYF
TGTGCCAGTAGTATGGACAGGGGGCATACAACCTACGAGCAGTACTTC
>TRBV30|TRBD1|NA|TRBJ1-1
CAWSIGQGTEAFF
TGTGCCTGGAGTATCGGACAGGGAACTGAAGCTTTCTTT
>TRBV11-2|TRBD1|few|TRBJ2-2
CASSLVAQGAGELFF
TGTGCCAGCAGCTTAGTAGCCCAGGGGGCCGGGGAGCTGTTTTTT
>TRBV29-1|TRBD1|NA|TRBJ1-5
CSVETGEDQPQHF
TGCAGCGTAGAAACAGGGGAGGATCAGCCCCAGCATTTT
>TRBV27|NA|NA|TRBJ2-7
CASSSMVSLYEQYF
TGTGCCAGCAGTTCCATGGTGAGCTTATACGAGCAGTACTTC
>TRBV30|NA|NA|TRBJ1-5
CAWTLWSGGRHSNQPQHF
TGTGCCTGGACCTTATGGAGTGGGGGGAGACATAGCAATCAGCCCCAGCATTTT
>TRBV5-1|TRBD1|few|TRBJ1-2
CASSSGQGVANYGYTF
TGCGCCAGCAGCTCCGGACAGGGGGTAGCTAACTATGGCTACACCTTC
>TRBV4-1|TRBD1|NA|TRBJ2-6
CASSGTEFSGANVLTF
TGCGCCAGCTCCGGGACAGAGTTCTCTGGGGCCAACGTCCTGACTTTC
>TRBV7-9|TRBD1|NA|TRBJ1-2
CASSYSGQGEGYTF
TGTGCCAGCAGCTATTCGGGACAGGGGGAGGGCTACACCTTC
>TRBV6-1|TRBD2|once|TRBJ2-3
CASSETSGRRTDTQYF
TGTGCCAGCAGTGAGACTAGCGGGAGGCGCACAGATACGCAGTATTTT
>TRBV5-3|TRBD2|NA|TRBJ2-2
CARSLKQLARYTGELFF
TGTGCCAGAAGCCTGAAACAACTAGCGAGATACACCGGGGAGCTGTTTTTT
>TRBV21-1|NA|NA|TRBJ2-3
CANKKQGGDGDTDTQYF
TGTGCCAACAAAAAACAAGGGGGGGATGGGGACACAGATACGCAGTATTTT
>TRBV7-2|NA|NA|TRBJ1-1
CASSPLGGVAEAFF
TGTGCCAGCAGCCCGCTCGGAGGGGTAGCTGAAGCTTTCTTT
>TRBV10-3|TRBD2|NA|TRBJ2-1
CAISGGKLGLADYNEQFF
TGTGCCATCAGTGGGGGAAAGCTCGGACTAGCGGACTACAATGAGCAGTTCTTC
>TRBV18|TRBD1|once|TRBJ2-1
CASSPSSGGNEQFF
TGTGCCAGCTCACCTTCGTCAGGGGGCAATGAGCAGTTCTTC
>TRBV6-5|TRBD2|few|TRBJ2-3
CASSRTSGVADTQYF
TGTGCCAGCAGCCGGACTAGCGGGGTGGCAGATACGCAGTATTTT
>TRBV19|NA|once|TRBJ1-2
CASSTAGGLGGYTF
TGTGCCAGTAGTACGGCAGGAGGCCTTGGGGGCTACACCTTC